Presented here are 2 T cell receptor beta chains from one specimen sequenced in a study of cytomegalovirus exposure and HLA in healthy donors. 13 Jbeta primers and 60 Vbeta primers were used for the PCR. The data were produced by immunoSEQ multiplex PCR, yet TCRdb's version contains in-frame clones alone and is incomplete. The table includes 110,000 or so clones, 80% to 85% detected once. Sequenced input: PBMCs. Receptor source: a woman in her twenties or thirties in good health and CMV-seronegative.

This clone has only a few counts. This chain connects TRBV27 to TRBJ1-1; unclear D gene. V was cut by 4 bases and J by 2 bases, with 11 bases left in between. Germline loops: CDR1 MNHEY, CDR2 SMNVEV (reference sequence). The CDR3 has 14 amino acids. CDR3 loop: CASSSTRGNTEAFF. In DNA, the CDR3 is TGTGCCAGCAGTTCTACACGGGGAAACACTGAAGCTTTCTTT.

This chain links TRBV7-2 with TRBJ1-5; TRBD1 agrees at 7 bases. V was pared by 4 bases and J by 6 bases, with 9 bases of the junction left unmatched. CDR3 length equals 15 residues. Looked up from germline, CDR1 is SGHTA and CDR2 is FQGNSA. CDR3 DNA: TGTGCCAGCAGCTCTAACACAGGGGTCGGTCAGCCCCAGCATTTT. Its translation: CASSSNTGVGQPQHF.